This TCR beta chain comes out of a study of CD8+CD57+ T cells in acquired aplastic anemia. About the research overall: Sorted CD4+ and CD8+ cell DNA averaged roughly 3.2 ug. General study results and limits: Patients and controls turned out to have roughly 30 CD8+ CDR3 sequences in common.

CDR1 and CDR2 from the germline V gene are SGHTA and FQGNSA. CDR3 size: 15 residues. J was trimmed by 7 bases and V by 3 bases; bases with no gene match: 6. Profiling that covered TCR beta VDJ and CDR3 relied on genomic DNA as its template. TCRdb reprocessed the reads via MiXCR and lists one record per CDR3 protein. This table has 200,000 or so distinct CDR3 sequences, roughly 64% appearing once. To note about this clonotype: Its antigen is currently unknown.

This sequence was found in a human donor with severe aplastic anemia or a healthy control (not recorded which). The V call is TRBV7-2, the J call TRBJ1-6; the match to TRBD1 covers 7 bases. Sequences were obtained from sorted CD4+, CD8+, or CD8+CD57+ T cells (not recorded which) from PBMCs. The CDR3 coding sequence is TGTGCCAGCAGCTTTCCTGGGACAGTCAATTCACCCCTCCACTTT. Translated: CASSFPGTVNSPLHF.